A single T cell receptor (beta chain) is shown here with its context. Germline CDR1 and CDR2: SNHLY and FYNNEI. The CDR3 covers 12 residues. V lost 4 bases to trimming and J lost 1 base, with 4 bases between them. The assay was immunoSEQ multiplex PCR, and TCRdb's table has in-frame clones only and misses some. Of around 49,000 clones listed, 95% were seen once; the top ten hold 5.5% to 7%. This record comes from a study of T cell changes during pregnancy in multiple sclerosis. The sequences come from CD8+ T cells from peripheral blood mononuclear cells, collected in the first trimester of pregnancy. The TCR sequence derives from a female donor with multiple sclerosis, enrolled in a pregnancy study. J is TRBJ1-2 and V is TRBV2; the D is unclear. CDR3 coding DNA: TGTGCCAGCAGTGGCAGTAACTATGGCTACACCTTC. This gives the protein CASSGSNYGYTF. The entire variable domain, with the rest obtained from reference TRBV2 and TRBJ1-2, is as follows: EPEVTQTPSHQVTQMGQEVILRCVPISNHLYFYWYRQILGQKVEFLVSFYNNEISEKSEIFDDQFSVERPDGSNFTLKIRSTKLEDSAMYFCASSGSNYGYTFGSGTRLTVV.